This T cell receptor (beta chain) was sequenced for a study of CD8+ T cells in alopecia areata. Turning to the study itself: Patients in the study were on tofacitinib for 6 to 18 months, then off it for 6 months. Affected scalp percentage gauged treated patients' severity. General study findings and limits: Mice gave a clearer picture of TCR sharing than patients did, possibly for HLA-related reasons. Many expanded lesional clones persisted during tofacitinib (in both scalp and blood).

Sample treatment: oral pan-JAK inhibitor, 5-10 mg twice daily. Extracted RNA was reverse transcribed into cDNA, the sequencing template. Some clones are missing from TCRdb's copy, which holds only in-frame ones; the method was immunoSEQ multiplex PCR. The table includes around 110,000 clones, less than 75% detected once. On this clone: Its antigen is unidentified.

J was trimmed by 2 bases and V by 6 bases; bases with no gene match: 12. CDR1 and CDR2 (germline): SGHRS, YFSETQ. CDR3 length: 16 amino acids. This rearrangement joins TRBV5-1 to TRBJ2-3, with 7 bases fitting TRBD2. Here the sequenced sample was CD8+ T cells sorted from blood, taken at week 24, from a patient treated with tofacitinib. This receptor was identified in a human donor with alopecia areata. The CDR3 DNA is TGCGCCAGCAACCTCGGACTAGTCGCATTCACAGATACGCAGTATTTT. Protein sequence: CASNLGLVAFTDTQYF.